The clone carrying this TCR beta chain came up many times. Its cognate antigen is unknown. The sample comes from a study of T cells in Graves' hyperthyroidism and ophthalmopathy. Not enrolled were patients with uncontrolled infection, other autoimmune disease, pregnancy or lactation. The diagnoses drew upon clinical symptoms, serum thyroxine and TRAb, thyroid ultrasound and orbital computed tomography. Regions amplified from RNA transcripts were the TCR beta CDR3 regions. An initial round of RT-PCR targeting the TCR CDR3 relied on the HTBI primer set. TCRdb recomputed calls from the multiplex PCR reads with MiXCR, one row per CDR3 protein. The sample includes about 400,000 distinct CDR3 sequences, roughly 15% of them seen just once. General study findings and limits: Ophthalmopathy was separated from stable hyperthyroidism by a 13 V-J model.

The TCR comes from a woman in her thirties with Graves' ophthalmopathy. Material for sequencing was blood.

The CDR3 loop is CASSLEGRKNTEAFF. The CDR3 bases are TGCGCCAGCAGCTTGGAAGGGCGGAAGAACACTGAAGCTTTCTTT. The genes are TRBV5-1 and TRBJ1-1; D gene uncertain. The CDR3 length is 15 residues. CDR1 is SGHRS and CDR2 is YFSETQ in the germline V gene. V lost 0 bases and J lost 1, with 10 bases in between.